These 5 T cell receptor beta chains were all obtained from the same sample, sequenced in a study of OX40 agonist ivuxolimab in advanced cancers. Sequencing used immunoSEQ multiplex PCR; TCRdb keeps in-frame clones, though not all of them. This table holds 70,000 to 90,000 clones, 81% found once. Sequencing used CD4+ or CD8+ T cells sorted from blood, obtained in a trial of the OX40 agonist ivuxolimab. Receptors were obtained from an adult with an advanced solid tumor such as melanoma, head and neck, liver or kidney cancer.

The chain combines TRBV15 with TRBJ1-5, with D hard to call. The CDR3 sequence is 15 residues long. The germline V gene has CDR1 LNHNV and CDR2 YYDKDF (reference sequence). V was shortened by 0 bases and J by 7 bases, with 13 bases between the two germline ends. The CDR3 reads CATSRDWGSPQPQHF. CDR3 sequence (DNA): TGTGCCACCAGCAGAGATTGGGGTTCCCCGCAGCCCCAGCATTTT.

The chain uses TRBV10-3 and TRBJ1-3; TRBD1 is a possible D gene (5 bases). Germline lookup yields CDR1 ENHRY and CDR2 SYGVKD. This CDR3 spans 13 amino acids. V shed 0 bases and J shed 8 bases, with 8 bases lying between them. This CDR3 is CAISESGEYTIYF. CDR3 nucleotides: TGTGCCATCAGTGAGTCGGGGGAGTACACCATATATTTT.

The rearrangement links TRBV15 to TRBJ2-2, with 7 bases matching TRBD1. This CDR3 region has 14 residues. Trimming at V came to 8 bases and at J to 3 bases, leaving 6 bases not matched to a gene. Germline CDR1 and CDR2: LNHNV and YYDKDF (reference sequence). In nucleotides, the CDR3 is TGTGCCACCTCTCAAGGGACAGACACCGGGGAGCTGTTTTTT. Translation gives CATSQGTDTGELFF.

The chain carries TRBV18 and TRBJ2-7; D tentatively fits TRBD1 or TRBD2 (5 bases each). The V end was cut by 2 bases, the J end by 6 bases, with 14 bases between. CDR3 length: 14 residues. Looked up from germline, CDR1 is KGHSH and CDR2 is LQKENI. CDR3 in amino acids: CASSPLRVGGEQYF. The CDR3 region has the DNA TGTGCCAGCTCACCATTGCGGGTTGGGGGCGAGCAGTACTTC.

The chain carries TRBV5-4 and TRBJ1-3; D is undetermined. Per germline, CDR1 SGHNT and CDR2 YYREEE (reference sequence). V gave up 6 bases and J gave up 2 bases, with 12 bases separating them. CDR3 length equals 14 residues. Written as DNA, the CDR3 is TGTGCCAGCACCGTCGACTTAGCTGGAAACACCATATATTTT. This encodes CASTVDLAGNTIYF.